This is a list of T cell receptor beta chains from one sample in a study of blood T cell repertoires in COVID-19. The method was immunoSEQ multiplex PCR; TCRdb's version includes in-frame clones alone and lacks a portion of them. The sample yields some 310,000 clones, roughly 90% seen once. The specimen was peripheral blood. The receptors were sampled from a middle-aged woman with COVID-19, enrolled during active disease. Both conserved end residues are trimmed from each CDR3. Clone size, where shown, is once, few, many, or a class for clones that have expanded.

V gene	clone size	J gene	CDR3 protein
TRBV25-1	-	TRBJ2-7	ASSESGGSSEQY
TRBV18	-	TRBJ1-2	ASSPAKQFPYGYT
TRBV12-5	once	TRBJ2-2	ASGSSGGSTGELF
TRBV29-1	-	TRBJ1-2	SATQGGDGYT
TRBV6-5	-	TRBJ2-6	ASSPLTGANVLT
TRBV19	-	TRBJ2-2	ASSTGYTGELF
TRBV28	-	TRBJ1-1	ASSDSYITEAF
TRBV27	-	TRBJ2-1	ASTLAGGLNEQF
TRBV24-1	-	TRBJ2-5	ATSKTSGPQETQY
TRBV7-8	-	TRBJ2-3	ASSLTGFPDTQY
TRBV9	-	TRBJ1-5	ASSPNGVQPQH
TRBV19	-	TRBJ2-2	ASSFPKTGSMTGELF
TRBV10-3	few	TRBJ1-5	AISETGSEQPQH
TRBV7-2	-	TRBJ1-2	ASSLGGTANYGYT
TRBV2	-	TRBJ2-3	ASIPRRQGYTDTQY
TRBV6-5	-	TRBJ2-1	ASSYRDSSNEQF
TRBV5-1	-	TRBJ2-3	ASSLGQLTDTQY
TRBV12-3/TRBV12-4	-	TRBJ2-7	ASSHKTMGEQY
TRBV4-3	-	TRBJ2-7	ASSQDGLGRQY
TRBV5-4	few	TRBJ2-7	ASSIGTSGKGTYEQY
TRBV6-1	-	TRBJ2-3	ASSEDRHTQY
TRBV7-3	-	TRBJ2-5	ASSSQGSRETQY
TRBV7-2	-	TRBJ2-7	ASSLSGGDSYEQY
TRBV6-2/TRBV6-3	-	TRBJ2-5	ASSKNRGQETQY
TRBV28	-	TRBJ2-7	ASSRGQGISYEQY
TRBV19	-	TRBJ1-1	ASSIAFGGNTEAF
TRBV5-1	-	TRBJ1-2	ASSLISGGGYGYT
TRBV27	once	TRBJ1-2	ASSPTGLYGYT
TRBV11-2	-	TRBJ1-5	ASSDPGGGNQPQH